This TCR beta chain stems from a study of blood T cells in healthy people across ages. This clonotype has only a few counts. The germline gives CDR1 MNHEY, CDR2 SVGAGI. V was shortened by 6 bases and J by 0 bases, with 11 bases between the two germline ends. This CDR3 region has 14 residues. A sample-barcoded 5' primer and a J-beta primer mix were used in a second PCR of roughly 7 to 11 cycles. TCRdb re-called the 5' RACE reads through MiXCR, storing one row per CDR3 protein. Among around 1,500,000 distinct CDR3 sequences, about 43% were seen once, and the ten largest hold 7% to 9%. Staff drew roughly 10 milliliters of peripheral blood from each donor. Isolating PBMCs gave at least 6 million of these cells per sample.

Sequencing used blood. This sequence joins TRBV6-5 and TRBJ2-5, with D possibly TRBD1 on 5 matching bases. This TCR was recovered from a woman aged 18-29 years in good health. For the CDR3, the DNA is TGTGCCAGCAGCCCCAGGGTTGACCAAGAGACCCAGTACTTC. It is translated as CASSPRVDQETQYF.